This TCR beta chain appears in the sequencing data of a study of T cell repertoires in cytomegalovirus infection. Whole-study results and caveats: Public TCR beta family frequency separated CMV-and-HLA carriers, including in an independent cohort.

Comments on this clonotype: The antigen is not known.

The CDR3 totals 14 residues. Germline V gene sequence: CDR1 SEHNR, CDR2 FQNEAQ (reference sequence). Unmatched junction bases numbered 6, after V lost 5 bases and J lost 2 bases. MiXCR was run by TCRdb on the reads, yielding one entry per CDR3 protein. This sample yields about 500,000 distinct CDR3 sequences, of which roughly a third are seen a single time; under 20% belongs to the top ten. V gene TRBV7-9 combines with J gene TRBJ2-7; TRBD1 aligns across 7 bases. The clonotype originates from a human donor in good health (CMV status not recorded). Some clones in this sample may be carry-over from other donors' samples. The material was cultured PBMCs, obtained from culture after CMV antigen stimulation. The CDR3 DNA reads TGTGCCAGCAGCAACGGACAGGATCCCTACGAGCAGTACTTC. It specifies CASSNGQDPYEQYF.